The T cell receptor (beta chain) described here comes from a study of blood T cell repertoires in COVID-19. Per the authors' pipeline: Estimation of nucleated cell counts relied on the amplification of reference gene primers. Only in-frame clones appear in the TCRdb table, and some are missing; sequencing was by immunoSEQ multiplex PCR. The V and J calls and the clone size are those of that table, but D and trimming were determined from the DNA. The sample carries roughly 290,000 clones, around 85% recorded once. Sequenced material: peripheral blood. The sequence came from a woman aged 45-65 years with active or convalescent COVID-19.

The CDR3, as DNA: TGCGCCAGCAGCTTGGAGACAGGGGATGGCTACACCTTC. It encodes CASSLETGDGYTF. The chain couples TRBV5-1 to TRBJ1-2; 8 nucleotides match TRBD1. The CDR3 is 13 residues long. Per germline, CDR1 SGHRS and CDR2 YFSETQ. With 0 bases clipped from V and 6 bases from J, the junction kept 1 base outside the gene matches.